This TCR beta chain comes out of a study of T cell clusters in autoimmune cytopenias. Turning to this clonotype: Its specificity is not known.

The study, taken as a whole, reports: Physiological T cell clusters of healthy donors were apparently absent in primary autoimmune cytopenia patients.

TRB was amplified by touch-down multiplex PCR, primer pools A and B combined. TCRdb reprocessed the multiplex PCR reads and stores each CDR3 protein as one record, lacking DNA. Its table records around 4,200 distinct CDR3 sequences. TRB amplification used around 0.25 ug of peripheral blood genomic DNA. Germline-derived CDR1 and CDR2 are GTSNPN and SVGIG (reference sequence). The CDR3 runs 15 residues. The origin of this receptor is a human donor with an autoimmune cytopenia or autoimmune hepatitis (not recorded which). The gene calls are TRBV30 and TRBJ1-5. Sequences were obtained from peripheral blood. CDR3 residues: CAWSVRGYGNQPQHF.